The clone carrying this T cell receptor (beta chain) showed up just once. The germline CDR1 and CDR2 sequences are MNHEY and SVGEGT. The CDR3 runs 14 residues. V lost 7 bases to trimming and J lost 1 base; unmatched junction nucleotides: 6. This specimen belongs to a study of control samples from healthy donors and cancer patients. Method: immunoSEQ multiplex PCR; TCRdb's copy keeps in-frame clones and lacks some. Found here are roughly 170,000 clones, about 90% of them singletons; the top ten hold over 4%. This TCR was sampled from a woman in her 30s in good health. Sequenced sample: blood. The chain uses TRBV6-2 or TRBV6-3 and TRBJ2-7; 8 bases agree with TRBD2. For the CDR3, the DNA is TGTGCCAGCATCCCAGCGGGAGTGTCCTACGAGCAGTACTTC. Translation: CASIPAGVSYEQYF.